The rows below give T cell receptor beta chains drawn from one sample of a study of T cell responses to AZD1222 COVID-19 vaccine. Here immunoSEQ multiplex PCR was the method, and the copy in TCRdb shows in-frame clones only, minus some. The sample includes 140,000 to 150,000 clones, 90% to 95% of them seen just once. This material consisted of peripheral blood, taken after recovery from COVID-19. Receptors were obtained from an adult who had recovered from COVID-19. CDR3s include the opening cysteine and the closing phenylalanine or tryptophan. Fields, in order: CDR3 protein, CDR3 DNA, D gene, V gene, J gene, clone size. The D gene is left open where the match is weak. Only some rows state a clone size, as once, few, many or a class for expanded clones.

CASSPPSAGEMWTF,TGCGCCAGCAGCCCGCCTTCGGCAGGAGAAATGTGGACCTTC,.,TRBV5-1,TRBJ1-2,.
CASSESQVGVQETQYF,TGTGCCAGCAGTGAGTCACAGGTCGGGGTCCAAGAGACCCAGTACTTC,.,TRBV6-1,TRBJ2-5,.
CASSPSGTYEQYF,TGTGCCAGCAGTCCTAGCGGAACCTACGAGCAGTACTTC,TRBD2,TRBV3-1/TRBV3-2,TRBJ2-7,.
CASSRTGGDGYTF,TGTGCCAGCAGCCGAACAGGGGGCGACGGCTACACCTTC,TRBD1,TRBV3-1/TRBV3-2,TRBJ1-2,.
CASSPTQGNTEAFF,TGTGCCAGCAGCCCTACACAGGGGAACACTGAAGCTTTCTTT,.,TRBV7-9,TRBJ1-1,.
CASSRGHSTSYEQYF,TGTGCCAGCAGCCGGGGACATTCTACCTCCTACGAGCAGTACTTC,.,TRBV27,TRBJ2-7,.
CASSQSQLNTEAFF,TGCGCCAGCAGCCAGTCACAACTGAACACTGAAGCTTTCTTT,.,TRBV4-1,TRBJ1-1,once
CASSGGYRGAVTEQFF,TGTGCCAGCAGTGGGGGTTACAGGGGAGCGGTGACTGAGCAGTTCTTC,TRBD1,TRBV6-1,TRBJ2-1,.
CASSPWDREYGYTF,TGCGCCAGCAGCCCGTGGGACAGGGAATATGGCTACACCTTC,TRBD1,TRBV5-1,TRBJ1-2,.
CASGRGGATGELFF,TGTGCCAGCGGGAGGGGGGGTGCCACCGGGGAGCTGTTTTTT,.,TRBV6-5,TRBJ2-2,once
CASSLVGRNYGYTF,TGCGCCAGCAGCCTGGTGGGGCGCAACTATGGCTACACCTTC,.,TRBV4-1,TRBJ1-2,.
CASSRGLAGVSEQFF,TGCGCCAGCAGCAGGGGACTAGCGGGAGTCTCCGAGCAGTTCTTC,TRBD2,TRBV5-1,TRBJ2-1,.
CASSPTTGSTDTQYF,TGTGCCAGCAGTCCTACTACCGGTAGCACAGATACGCAGTATTTT,.,TRBV6-4,TRBJ2-3,.
CSVGGGQASSYEQYF,TGCAGCGTTGGAGGGGGGCAGGCGAGCTCCTACGAGCAGTACTTC,.,TRBV29-1,TRBJ2-7,.
CASSPEGALTGELFF,TGTGCCAGCTCACCGGAAGGGGCCCTCACCGGGGAGCTGTTTTTT,.,TRBV18,TRBJ2-2,.
CASSPYPGLATEQYF,TGTGCCAGCTCCCCTTATCCGGGACTAGCGACCGAGCAGTACTTC,TRBD2,TRBV28,TRBJ2-7,.